These 22 T cell receptor beta chains originate from one sample sequenced in a study of technical replicates of blood from several donors. Profiled with immunoSEQ multiplex PCR; TCRdb holds only in-frame clones, not every one. The table includes about 82,000 clones, 94% detected once. The specimen was T cells isolated from PBMCs. The source is a human donor in good health.

V gene TRBV11-2 combines with J gene TRBJ2-1; D remains ambiguous. Germline V lookup: CDR1 SGHAT, CDR2 FQNNGV. The ends were cut back, 6 bases at V and 5 bases at J, with 14 bases in the middle. This CDR3 is 14 amino acids long. The CDR3 sequence: CASSWNFRDNEQFF. CDR3 DNA: TGTGCCAGCAGTTGGAATTTTCGGGACAATGAGCAGTTCTTC.

The chain uses TRBV5-6 and TRBJ2-7, with 10 positions matching TRBD2. V lost 4 bases to trimming and J lost 3 bases; unmatched junction nucleotides: 4. The germline V gene has CDR1 SGHDT and CDR2 YYEEEE. The CDR3 is 14 amino acids. The CDR3 spells CASSGGLAVYEQYF. The CDR3 DNA sequence: TGTGCCAGCAGCGGAGGACTAGCGGTCTACGAGCAGTACTTC.

V gene TRBV6-5 combines with J gene TRBJ1-2; 7 bases agree with TRBD1. V shed 7 bases, J shed 7 bases, and the junction held 3 bases outside the gene matches. Germline CDR1 is MNHEY and CDR2 is SVGAGI. This CDR3 is built from 11 residues. The CDR3 coding sequence is TGTGCCAGCACCGACAGGGTTGGCTACACCTTC. It yields the protein CASTDRVGYTF.

V and J are TRBV29-1 and TRBJ2-3, with 9 bases lining up with TRBD2. Germline CDR1 is SQVTM and CDR2 is ANQGSEA. The CDR3 consists of 14 residues. V shed 7 bases, J shed 2 bases, and the junction held 7 bases outside the gene matches. The CDR3 protein is CSAILAGNTDTQYF. The CDR3 coding sequence is TGCAGCGCTATCCTAGCGGGAAACACAGATACGCAGTATTTT.

A word on this clone: At one boundary the junction diverges from the germline segment, which might be a read error. This chain links TRBV27 with TRBJ1-1; D gene uncertain. The CDR3 length is 14 residues. Germline CDR1 reads MNHEY; CDR2 reads SMNVEV (reference sequence). This CDR3 is CASSVSAEGTEAFF. CDR3 coding DNA: TGTGCCAGCAGTGTATCCGCAGAGGGCACTGAAGCTTTCTTT.

The chain has TRBV19 and TRBJ2-7, with D possibly matching TRBD2 (6 bases). V was cut by 5 bases and J by 7 bases, with 9 bases left in between. The germline V gene has CDR1 LNHDA and CDR2 SQIVND (reference sequence). The CDR3 totals 11 residues. CDR3 coding DNA: TGTGCCAGTAGTCTGGGGGGTGAGCAGTACTTC. Translation gives CASSLGGEQYF.

V and J are TRBV6-5 and TRBJ2-7; tentatively, D is TRBD1 (6 bases). CDR1 MNHEY and CDR2 SVGAGI come from the germline V gene. Trimming took 10 bases from V and 1 from J, leaving 14 bases between them. The CDR3 consists of 13 residues. The CDR3 protein is CAIGRDKSYEQYF. DNA for the CDR3: TGTGCCATCGGTCGGGACAAATCCTACGAGCAGTACTTC.

The J gene is TRBJ2-3, the V gene TRBV19; D ambiguous. The CDR3 has 11 residues. Trimming shortened V by 9 bases and J by 3 bases, and 7 bases separated the two germline ends. Germline values: CDR1 LNHDA, CDR2 SQIVND (reference sequence). DNA for the CDR3: TGTGCCAGGCGGCGGACAGATACGCAGTATTTT. It translates to CARRRTDTQYF.

The gene calls are TRBV29-1 and TRBJ2-1, with TRBD2 identical over 7 bases. The germline CDR1 and CDR2 sequences are SQVTM and ANQGSEA. The CDR3 has 13 amino acids. Trimming took 7 bases from V and 7 from J; bases not matched to a gene: 10. The CDR3 spells CSGGGSPGNEQFF. CDR3 sequence (DNA): TGCAGCGGGGGCGGGAGTCCGGGGAATGAGCAGTTCTTC.

The rearrangement links TRBV5-1 to TRBJ1-1; possibly TRBD1 for D (6 bases). Germline-derived CDR1 and CDR2 are SGHRS and YFSETQ. Trimming took 0 bases from V and 2 from J, leaving 11 bases between them. The CDR3 consists of 15 residues. In DNA form, the CDR3 reads TGCGCCAGCAGCTTGGTGCAGGGGAAAAACACTGAAGCTTTCTTT. Its protein is CASSLVQGKNTEAFF.

The chain is built from TRBV10-3 and TRBJ1-5; unclear D gene. The V gene lost 6 bases and the J gene lost 2 bases, with 8 bases spanning the gap. This CDR3 comprises 13 residues. CDR1 and CDR2 (germline): ENHRY, SYGVKD. In nucleotides, the CDR3 is TGTGCCATCAGCAGGATTGGCAATCAGCCCCAGCATTTT. It encodes CAISRIGNQPQHF.

The chain combines TRBV7-9 with TRBJ1-1; TRBD1 is a possible D gene (6 bases). CDR1 SEHNR and CDR2 FQNEAQ come from the germline V gene (reference sequence). The CDR3 length is 16 residues. Trimming took 4 bases from V and 2 from J, leaving 17 bases between them. The CDR3: CASSWADGQPNTEAFF. The CDR3 DNA reads TGTGCCAGCAGCTGGGCCGATGGACAGCCTAACACTGAAGCTTTCTTT.

The chain is built from TRBV9 and TRBJ2-1, with 7 bases identical to TRBD2. The junction had 7 bases not matched to a gene; V was cut back by 3 bases and J by 4 bases. Germline V lookup: CDR1 SGDLS, CDR2 YYNGEE. The length of the CDR3 is 15 residues. This CDR3 reads CASSGRESAYNEQFF. The CDR3 DNA sequence: TGTGCCAGCAGCGGGCGGGAGTCTGCGTACAATGAGCAGTTCTTC.

This rearrangement joins TRBV11-2 to TRBJ2-5; a weak D match, TRBD1 (6 bases). The germline V gene encodes CDR1 SGHAT and CDR2 FQNNGV. The V end lost 4 bases, the J end lost 5 bases, and 11 bases lay between the germline ends. The CDR3 has 13 amino acids. In DNA, the CDR3 is TGTGCCAGCAGCTGGGTAACAGGGGAGACCCAGTACTTC. It codes for CASSWVTGETQYF.

This clone was counted only a few times. J is TRBJ2-3 and V is TRBV11-2, with 8 bases identical to TRBD1. J gave up 2 bases and V 2 bases, and 6 bases lay outside the gene matches. The length of the CDR3 is 16 residues. Germline V gene lookup returns CDR1 SGHAT and CDR2 FQNNGV. CDR3: CASSLLGQGYTDTQYF. The CDR3 DNA reads TGTGCCAGCAGCTTATTAGGACAGGGATACACAGATACGCAGTATTTT.

The table lists this clone with a count of one. The chain uses TRBV19 and TRBJ2-1, with 9 bases that match TRBD2. The V and J ends lost 2 bases and 0 bases, in that order; junction bases with no gene match: 2. Germline V gives CDR1 LNHDA, CDR2 SQIVND (reference sequence). This CDR3 spans 16 amino acids. The CDR3 reads CASSIYSGSSYNEQFF. CDR3 DNA: TGTGCCAGTAGTATATATAGCGGGAGCTCCTACAATGAGCAGTTCTTC.

The chain couples TRBV14 to TRBJ2-7, with D possibly matching TRBD2 (5 bases). CDR3 length equals 12 residues. V was clipped by 4 bases and J by 6 bases, with 10 bases between them. Germline CDR1 and CDR2: SGHDN and FVKESK. In DNA, the CDR3 is TGTGCCAGCAGCCCTGGCCGGGGCGAGCAGTACTTC. This sequence encodes CASSPGRGEQYF.

J is TRBJ1-2 and V is TRBV9, with 10 bases identical to TRBD1. Germline V gene sequence: CDR1 SGDLS, CDR2 YYNGEE. The CDR3 is 17 amino acids. The V segment lost 4 bases and the J segment 5 bases; nucleotides outside the gene matches: 14. As DNA, the CDR3 is TGTGCCAGCAGCCTCTATACTCCGGGACAGGGGTTTTATGGCTACACCTTC. This sequence encodes CASSLYTPGQGFYGYTF.

In its sample, this clone was seen once. The chain carries TRBV7-9 and TRBJ2-7; 9 nucleotides match TRBD1. This CDR3 has 15 residues. V trimming: 4 bases; J trimming: 3 bases; junction bases outside the gene matches: 7. The germline CDR1 and CDR2 sequences are SEHNR and FQNEAQ (reference sequence). The CDR3 DNA is TGTGCCAGCAGCTCCGGGACAGGGACCCTCTACGAGCAGTACTTC. It translates to CASSSGTGTLYEQYF.

The CDR3 nucleotides are TGTGCCAGCAGTTTTACAGGGATCAATCAGCCCCAGCATTTT. As protein: CASSFTGINQPQHF. The J gene is TRBJ1-5, the V gene TRBV6-5; a possible D gene is TRBD1 (6 bases). The V end lost 4 bases, the J end lost 3 bases, and 10 bases lay between the germline ends. The CDR3 is 14 residues long. CDR1 and CDR2 (germline): MNHEY, SVGAGI.

The chain recombines TRBV27 with TRBJ1-1, with 7 positions matching TRBD1. The ends lost 5 bases at V and 1 base at J; junction bases unmatched: 4. CDR1 and CDR2 (germline): MNHEY, SMNVEV (reference sequence). CDR3 length equals 14 residues. CDR3 region: CASSLSGGNTEAFF. The CDR3 DNA sequence: TGTGCCAGCAGTCTCTCAGGGGGGAACACTGAAGCTTTCTTT.

This chain links TRBV6-4 with TRBJ1-1; a weak D match, TRBD1 (6 bases). The CDR3 totals 13 residues. CDR1 and CDR2 from the germline V gene are MRHNA and SNTAGT. V was pared by 5 bases and J by 4 bases, with 11 bases between. The CDR3 coding sequence is TGTGCCAGCAGTACAGGGCTAGGCACTGAAGCTTTCTTT. Residues: CASSTGLGTEAFF.